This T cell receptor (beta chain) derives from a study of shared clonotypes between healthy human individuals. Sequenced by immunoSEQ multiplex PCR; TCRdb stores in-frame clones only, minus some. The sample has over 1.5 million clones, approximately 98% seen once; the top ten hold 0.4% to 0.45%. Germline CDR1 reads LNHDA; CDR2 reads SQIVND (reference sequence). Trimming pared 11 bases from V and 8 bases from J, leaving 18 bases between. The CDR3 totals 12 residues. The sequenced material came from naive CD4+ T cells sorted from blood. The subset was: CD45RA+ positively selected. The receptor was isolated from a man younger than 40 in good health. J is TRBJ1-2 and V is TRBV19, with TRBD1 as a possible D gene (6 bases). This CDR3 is CASGSPGGGYTF. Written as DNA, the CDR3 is TGTGCCTCCGGGTCCCCTGGGGGCGGCTACACCTTC. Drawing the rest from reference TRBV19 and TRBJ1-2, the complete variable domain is DGGITQSPKYLFRKEGQNVTLSCEQNLNHDAMYWYRQDPGQGLRLIYYSQIVNDFQKGDIAEGYSVSREKKESFPLTVTSAQKNPTAFYLCASGSPGGGYTFGSGTRLTVV.